A selection of T cell receptor beta chains follows, all from one sample in a study of CD4+ T cells in melanoma. The table came from immunoSEQ multiplex PCR; TCRdb's copy has only in-frame clones and leaves some out. This sample has some 9,700 clones, with around 73% found just once. The sequenced material came from tumor tissue. The receptors shown here come from a human donor with melanoma. The CDR3 runs from the conserved cysteine through the conserved F or W. The D gene is left open where the match is weak. The size entry is marked missing in some rows and otherwise reads once, few, many or a size class.

. | . | TRBJ2-7 | TRBV7-4 | CASSLGVGTGYEQYF | TGTGCCAGCAGCTTAGGTGTTGGGACGGGTTACGAGCAGTACTTC
. | . | TRBJ2-3 | TRBV6-5 | CASGAGTNTDTQYF | TGTGCCAGCGGAGCCGGGACAAACACAGATACGCAGTATTTT
TRBD1 | . | TRBJ1-6 | TRBV7-2 | CASSNGPGQVYNSPLHF | TGTGCCAGCAGCAACGGGCCCGGACAGGTCTATAATTCACCCCTCCACTTT
. | . | TRBJ2-3 | TRBV5-1 | CASSISSPGTDTQYF | TGCGCCAGCAGTATCTCTAGCCCTGGCACAGATACGCAGTATTTT
. | . | TRBJ2-7 | TRBV6-5 | CASSYSPELTYEQYF | TGTGCCAGCAGTTACTCCCCGGAGTTGACCTACGAGCAGTACTTC
. | . | TRBJ2-1 | TRBV10-1 | CASSPTAGGRGAQFF | TGCGCCAGCAGCCCCACAGCAGGGGGGCGCGGGGCGCAGTTCTTC
TRBD2 | few | TRBJ2-3 | TRBV18 | CASSYTRLAGVYTQYF | TGTGCCAGCTCATACACACGACTAGCGGGGGTGTATACGCAGTATTTT
. | . | TRBJ2-3 | TRBV5-3 | CARSPRADVGTQYF | TGTGCCAGAAGCCCGAGGGCCGATGTTGGTACGCAGTATTTT
. | . | TRBJ2-7 | TRBV6-1 | CASSERSLTGSEQYF | TGTGCCAGCAGTGAACGGTCCTTGACAGGCTCCGAGCAGTACTTC
. | once | TRBJ1-2 | TRBV7-8 | CASSFTGNENGYTF | TGTGCCAGCAGCTTCACGGGTAATGAGAATGGCTACACCTTC
. | . | TRBJ1-1 | TRBV9 | CASSVGSRAMNTEAFF | TGTGCCAGCAGCGTAGGGTCCCGGGCCATGAACACTGAAGCTTTCTTT
. | . | TRBJ2-7 | TRBV7-8 | CASSLPGDYEQYF | TGTGCCAGCAGCTTACCGGGAGATTACGAGCAGTACTTC
TRBD1 | medium-sized | TRBJ1-1 | TRBV5-1 | CASSATGTVMNTEAFF | TGCGCCAGCAGCGCTACCGGGACAGTGATGAACACTGAAGCTTTCTTT
. | . | TRBJ2-1 | TRBV7-9 | CASSHRGYFDEQFF | TGTGCCAGCAGCCATCGTGGTTATTTCGATGAGCAGTTCTTC
TRBD2 | . | TRBJ2-3 | TRBV30 | CAWSRGGRTDTQYF | TGTGCCTGGAGTAGAGGCGGGAGGACAGATACGCAGTATTTT
TRBD2 | . | TRBJ2-1 | TRBV9 | CASSPTSGHNEQFF | TGTGCCAGCAGCCCGACTAGCGGTCACAATGAGCAGTTCTTC
. | . | TRBJ2-3 | TRBV11-2 | CASSLGASNTDTQYF | TGTGCCAGCAGCTTAGGAGCTAGCAATACAGATACGCAGTATTTT
. | few | TRBJ1-2 | TRBV5-1 | CASSLGAGSYGYTF | TGCGCCAGCAGCTTGGGAGCAGGATCCTATGGCTACACCTTC
. | . | TRBJ2-6 | TRBV7-9 | CASSLLSSGANVLTF | TGTGCCAGCAGCTTGTTGAGCTCTGGGGCCAACGTCCTGACTTTC
. | . | TRBJ2-2 | TRBV5-8 | CASSLSPENTGELFF | TGTGCCAGCAGCTTATCTCCGGAGAACACCGGGGAGCTGTTTTTT
. | . | TRBJ2-1 | TRBV5-1 | CASAPEWPYNEQFF | TGCGCCAGCGCCCCAGAATGGCCCTACAATGAGCAGTTCTTC
TRBD1 | . | TRBJ1-1 | TRBV7-3 | CASSFGTGVNTEAFF | TGTGCCAGCAGCTTCGGGACAGGGGTGAACACTGAAGCTTTCTTT
. | . | TRBJ2-7 | TRBV6-5 | CAISANGMGEQYF | TGTGCCATCAGTGCGAACGGAATGGGCGAGCAGTACTTC